This passage covers 25 T cell receptor beta chains from one sample sequenced in a study of blood T cell repertoires in COVID-19. Clones were sequenced by immunoSEQ multiplex PCR, and TCRdb holds only the in-frame ones, with some missing. The data contain 8,500 to 14,000 clones, roughly 88% of them singletons. Source material: peripheral blood. The receptors here all came from a human donor in a cohort sampled during active COVID-19.

This chain uses TRBV7-9 with TRBJ1-5; 11 nucleotides match TRBD1. Germline V gene sequence: CDR1 SEHNR, CDR2 FQNEAQ (reference sequence). The CDR3 extends over 17 amino acids. The V segment lost 4 bases and the J segment 1 base; nucleotides outside the gene matches: 6. CDR3 nucleotide sequence: TGTGCCAGCAGCTCTGGGACAGGGGGTGGAAGCAATCAGCCCCAGCATTTT. Translating gives CASSSGTGGGSNQPQHF.

The V and J genes are TRBV9 and TRBJ1-2, with D uncertain. The CDR3 length is 14 residues. Germline CDR1 SGDLS, CDR2 YYNGEE. V was cut by 0 bases and J by 0 bases, with 6 bases left in between. CDR3 coding DNA: TGTGCCAGCAGCGTAGGAGGGTCTAACTATGGCTACACCTTC. This codes for CASSVGGSNYGYTF.

The rearrangement links TRBV28 to TRBJ2-3, with TRBD2 matching 10 bases. V gave up 5 bases and J gave up 5 bases; unmatched junction bases: 4. The CDR3 runs to 14 residues. CDR1 is MDHEN, CDR2 SYDVKM, per germline. The CDR3 region has the DNA TGTGCCAGCAGTAGCGGGGGGGCCGGAGATACGCAGTATTTT. Translation: CASSSGGAGDTQYF.

This chain uses TRBV28 with TRBJ2-1, with 11 bases that match TRBD2. Germline V lookup: CDR1 MDHEN, CDR2 SYDVKM. Losses at the gene ends were 6 bases for V and 8 bases for J; bases not matched to a gene: 9. The CDR3 runs to 15 residues. The CDR3 nucleotides read TGTGCCAGCAGGGTAGCGGGGGGGCCCGTGCATGAGCAGTTCTTC. Its protein product is CASRVAGGPVHEQFF.

The gene calls are TRBV18 and TRBJ2-1; 8 nucleotides agree with TRBD2. The CDR3 is made up of 16 amino acids. Germline CDR1 and CDR2: KGHSH and LQKENI. Trimming cost V 3 bases and J 5 bases; bases outside gene matches: 9. The CDR3 bases are TGTGCCAGCTCACCGAAGAGCGGGGGTGACCACAATGAGCAGTTCTTC. This gives the protein CASSPKSGGDHNEQFF.

The chain joins TRBV7-9 to TRBJ2-7, with 7 positions matching TRBD1. Trimming at V came to 2 bases and at J to 7 bases, leaving 8 bases not matched to a gene. The CDR3 runs 14 residues. CDR1 is SEHNR, CDR2 FQNEAQ, per germline (reference sequence). The chain's CDR3 is CASSLSDRVEEQYF. For the CDR3, the DNA is TGTGCCAGCAGCTTATCTGACAGGGTGGAAGAGCAGTACTTC.

V usage is TRBV28 and J usage is TRBJ1-5, with a possible D match to TRBD1 (5 bases). Germline V gene sequence: CDR1 MDHEN, CDR2 SYDVKM. V was pared by 3 bases and J by 6 bases, with 6 bases between. There are 12 residues in the CDR3. CDR3 in amino acids: CASSLGGQPQHF. CDR3 nucleotides: TGTGCCAGCAGTTTGGGGGGTCAGCCCCAGCATTTT.

CDR3 in amino acids: CSVERQGTYEQYF. In DNA, the CDR3 is TGCAGCGTTGAACGACAGGGAACCTACGAGCAGTACTTC. The chain carries TRBV29-1 and TRBJ2-7; 7 nucleotides align to TRBD1. CDR3 length: 13 amino acids. J was trimmed by 2 bases and V by 2 bases; bases with no gene match: 3. Germline CDR1 and CDR2: SQVTM and ANQGSEA.

The CDR3 coding sequence is TGTGCCAGCACCTGGACAGGGGATTCCGGTCAGCCCCAGCATTTT. Its protein is CASTWTGDSGQPQHF. The V call is TRBV6-5, the J call TRBJ1-5; TRBD1 aligns across 9 bases. CDR3 length equals 15 residues. Germline CDR1 reads MNHEY; CDR2 reads SVGAGI. Trimming at V came to 7 bases and at J to 6 bases, leaving 10 bases not matched to a gene.

The chain carries TRBV7-3 and TRBJ2-5; possibly TRBD2 for D (6 bases). The V end was cut by 3 bases, the J end by 5 bases, with 13 bases between. CDR1 and CDR2 (germline): SGHTA, FQGTGA. The CDR3 loop spans 14 amino acids. CDR3 in amino acids: CASSLEGGMETQYF. The CDR3 DNA reads as TGTGCCAGCAGCTTGGAGGGAGGTATGGAGACCCAGTACTTC. Drawing the rest from reference TRBV7-3 and TRBJ2-5, the complete variable domain is GAGVSQTPSNKVTEKGKYVELRCDPISGHTALYWYRQSLGQGPEFLIYFQGTGAADDSGLPNDRFFAVRPEGSVSTLKIQRTERGDSAVYLCASSLEGGMETQYFGPGTRLLVL.

This clone occurred a few times. This chain uses TRBV29-1 with TRBJ2-2; a possible D gene is TRBD1 (5 bases). Trimming cost V 3 bases and J 7 bases, with 9 bases left between them. CDR1 is SQVTM and CDR2 is ANQGSEA in the germline V gene. This CDR3 region has 12 residues. This chain's CDR3 is CSVEWGYGELFF. CDR3 nucleotides: TGCAGCGTTGAGTGGGGCTACGGGGAGCTGTTTTTT.

The chain links TRBV27 to TRBJ2-2, with 9 bases aligning to TRBD1. V shed 3 bases, J shed 4 bases, and the junction held 6 bases outside the gene matches. CDR1 MNHEY and CDR2 SMNVEV come from the germline V gene (reference sequence). This CDR3 spans 16 amino acids. The CDR3 protein is CASSFRDRAGTGELFF. The CDR3 DNA reads TGTGCCAGCAGTTTTCGGGACAGGGCGGGCACCGGGGAGCTGTTTTTT.

V and J are TRBV10-3 and TRBJ1-1; D is possibly TRBD1 (5 bases). This CDR3 contains 14 residues. The V and J ends lost 7 bases and 4 bases respectively, with 16 bases between them. CDR1 is ENHRY and CDR2 is SYGVKD in the germline V gene. This CDR3 is CAITTGRLGTEAFF. The CDR3 DNA sequence: TGTGCCATCACCACAGGACGGTTGGGCACTGAAGCTTTCTTT.

This clone has only one observation. The V and J genes are TRBV3-1 (or the pseudogene TRBV3-2) and TRBJ1-1; D remains ambiguous. Germline V lookup: CDR1 LGHDT, CDR2 YNNKEL (reference sequence). The CDR3 runs to 14 residues. Trimming left V 5 bases short and J 3 bases short, with 13 bases between. Written as DNA, the CDR3 is TGTGCCAGCAGCAGCTTTGGGCAGGACACTGAAGCTTTCTTT. Its translation: CASSSFGQDTEAFF.

The rearrangement links TRBV11-2 to TRBJ1-5, with a possible D match to TRBD1 (5 bases). This CDR3 has 15 amino acids. Germline V gene data show CDR1 as SGHAT and CDR2 as FQNNGV. V was shortened by 1 base and J by 1 base, with 8 bases between the two germline ends. Here the CDR3 DNA reads TGTGCCAGCAGCTTAGGGGCAGGGAGCAATCAGCCCCAGCATTTT. Translated, it gives CASSLGAGSNQPQHF.

The chain links TRBV15 to TRBJ1-5, with TRBD1 matching 10 bases. The CDR3 totals 17 residues. CDR1 is LNHNV, CDR2 YYDKDF, per germline (reference sequence). The V gene end was trimmed by 1 base and the J gene end by 3 bases; junction bases not matched to a gene: 6. CDR3 sequence: CATSRVPGTGVNQPQHF. CDR3 nucleotide sequence: TGTGCCACCAGCAGAGTGCCCGGGACAGGGGTCAATCAGCCCCAGCATTTT.

This chain joins TRBV4-2 and TRBJ2-2; D might be TRBD1 (5 bases). The CDR3 is made up of 13 amino acids. From germline, CDR1 is LGHNA and CDR2 YNFKEQ. The ends were cut back, 0 bases at V and 10 bases at J, with 9 bases in the middle. CDR3 sequence (DNA): TGTGCCAGCAGCCAAGAAAGGGGAATGGAGCTGTTTTTT. Its translation is CASSQERGMELFF.

The rearrangement joins TRBV4-1 to TRBJ1-5; weak D call: TRBD1 (6 bases). The CDR3 consists of 16 residues. V was trimmed by 1 base and J by 6 bases, leaving 16 bases between them. The germline V gene encodes CDR1 MGHRA and CDR2 YSYEKL. CDR3: CASSQGTGSGAQPQHF. CDR3 DNA sequence: TGCGCCAGCAGCCAAGGCACAGGGTCGGGTGCTCAGCCCCAGCATTTT.

This clone is a singleton in its sample. This chain uses TRBV2 with TRBJ1-6, with D possibly matching TRBD1 (5 bases). CDR1 SNHLY and CDR2 FYNNEI come from the germline V gene. This CDR3 is built from 15 residues. V lost 10 bases and J 3 bases, leaving 16 bases between the germline ends. The CDR3, as DNA: TGTGCCAATAAAGGGCAGGGAATCTATAATTCACCCCTCCACTTT. It codes for CANKGQGIYNSPLHF.

The chain employs TRBV2 and TRBJ2-2, with a possible D match to TRBD1 (6 bases). V was pared by 7 bases and J by 2 bases, with 11 bases between. The CDR3 sequence is 14 residues long. The germline gives CDR1 SNHLY, CDR2 FYNNEI. The CDR3 DNA sequence: TGTGCCAGCACCGGCAGGGGAAACACCGGGGAGCTGTTTTTT. Its protein is CASTGRGNTGELFF.

The chain is built from TRBV11-2 and TRBJ1-5; D remains ambiguous. The CDR3 runs 13 residues. CDR1 and CDR2 (germline): SGHAT, FQNNGV. V lost 5 bases to trimming and J lost 10 bases, with 15 bases between them. CDR3 loop: CASSLGRLEPQHF. In DNA form, the CDR3 reads TGTGCCAGCAGCCTGGGGAGACTGGAACCCCAGCATTTT.

The chain recombines TRBV10-3 with TRBJ2-7; TRBD1 might be the D (5 bases). The CDR3 consists of 13 residues. The germline CDR1 and CDR2 sequences are ENHRY and SYGVKD. V gave up 4 bases and J gave up 0 bases, with 7 bases separating them. The CDR3 nucleotides read TGTGCCATCAGTGGGCAGGGCTCCTACGAGCAGTACTTC. This gives the protein CAISGQGSYEQYF.

The chain is built from TRBV11-1 and TRBJ2-1; perhaps TRBD2 as D (6 bases). CDR1 is SGHAT, CDR2 FQDESV, per germline (reference sequence). Trimming cost V 5 bases and J 8 bases, with 13 bases left between them. This CDR3 is 13 amino acids long. CDR3: CASSLRGGDEQFF. CDR3 DNA: TGTGCCAGCAGCCTGAGGGGAGGCGATGAGCAGTTCTTC.

The chain combines TRBV7-9 with TRBJ2-3; TRBD2 is a possible D gene (6 bases). CDR1 and CDR2 from the germline V gene are SEHNR and FQNEAQ (reference sequence). The CDR3 is 13 residues long. Trimming pared 0 bases from V and 8 bases from J, leaving 9 bases between. CDR3 nucleotides: TGTGCCAGCAGCTTAGCGAGGGGAGGTACGCAGTATTTT. Its translation: CASSLARGGTQYF.

This chain uses TRBV4-1 with TRBJ2-5, with 9 bases matching TRBD1. This CDR3 comprises 18 residues. The germline V gene encodes CDR1 MGHRA and CDR2 YSYEKL. The ends lost 4 bases at V and 4 bases at J; junction bases unmatched: 16. DNA for the CDR3: TGCGCCAGCAGCCCCGGGGGACAGGGAGAGGGGCCGGGAGAGACCCAGTACTTC. Translating it yields CASSPGGQGEGPGETQYF.